This entry concerns a single TCR beta chain. Its antigen is unknown. The CDR3 is 14 amino acids. Trimming left V 4 bases short and J 1 base short, with 8 bases between. Germline V gene sequence: CDR1 LGHNA, CDR2 YNFKEQ. TCRdb's table, derived via immunoSEQ multiplex PCR, lists solely in-frame clones and lacks some. The table includes 150,000 or so clones, 70% to 85% detected once. These data belong to a study of cytotoxic CD8 clonotypes in ibrutinib-treated CLL. Study details: Researchers reported over 9 relapsed/refractory and about 15 treatment-naive patients, 17 to 18 of them IGHV unmutated. After median about 71 months, roughly 14 stayed in remission, about 12 progressed; responses roughly 24 partial, 2 complete. Samples had a mean of roughly 230,000 productive templates and around 89,000 productive rearrangements.

Study-level points and caveats: Treatment left the uncommon public clonotypes either contracted or stable in frequency.

V usage is TRBV4-2 and J usage is TRBJ2-1; D remains ambiguous. This sample comprised PBMCs, obtained after 24 months of ibrutinib treatment. The source is a human donor with chronic lymphocytic leukemia. The CDR3 DNA follows: TGTGCCAGCAGCCCACTATCATCCTACAATGAGCAGTTCTTC. This translates into CASSPLSSYNEQFF.